These 27 T cell receptor beta chains were all obtained from the same sample, sequenced in a study of regulatory dendritic cells for organ transplantation. Only in-frame clones appear in the TCRdb table, and some are missing; sequencing was by immunoSEQ multiplex PCR. The data contain roughly 5,700 clones, roughly 67% of them singletons. Sequencing was carried out using memory CD8+ T cells from blood. Subset noted: CD45RO+ memory T cells. The receptors shown here come from a human donor in good health.

The chain is built from TRBV5-8 and TRBJ1-2; no clear D. CDR1 SGHTS and CDR2 YDEGEE come from the germline V gene. The CDR3 spans 11 residues. V was cut by 6 bases and J by 8 bases, with 11 bases left in between. CDR3 region: CASNLGGGYTF. CDR3 bases: TGTGCCAGCAACCTAGGAGGGGGCTACACCTTC. The full variable domain, completed using reference TRBV5-8 and TRBJ1-2, is EAGVTQSPTHLIKTRGQQATLRCSPISGHTSVYWYQQALGLGLQFLLWYDEGEERNRGNFPPRFSGRQFPNYSSELNVNALELEDSALYLCASNLGGGYTFGSGTRLTVV.

This chain joins TRBV5-1 and TRBJ2-5, with a tentative D call TRBD2 (5 bases). With the DNA end fitting TRBJ2-7 better, the J assignment may be wrong. The CDR3 has 17 residues. Germline CDR1 and CDR2: SGHRS and YFSETQ. Here the CDR3 reads CASSLNGLPPRGNEQYF. CDR3 sequence (DNA): TGCGCCAGCAGCTTGAACGGATTGCCCCCCCGGGGAAACGAGCAGTACTTC.

The chain employs TRBV11-3 and TRBJ2-3, with 15 bases that match TRBD2. Losses at the gene ends were 5 bases for V and 6 bases for J; bases not matched to a gene: 6. The CDR3 totals 16 residues. CDR1 is SGHNT, CDR2 YENEEA, per germline. CDR3 sequence reads: CASSPGLAGGPDTQYF. As DNA, the CDR3 is TGTGCCAGCAGCCCTGGACTAGCGGGGGGGCCTGATACGCAGTATTTT.

The genes are TRBV13 and TRBJ1-3, with TRBD1 matching over 9 bases. The CDR3 covers 15 residues. Germline V gives CDR1 PRHDT, CDR2 FYEKMQ (reference sequence). V lost 4 bases and J lost 0; bases outside the gene matches: 1. CDR3 sequence reads: CASSWGQGSGNTIYF. The CDR3 bases are TGTGCCAGCAGCTGGGGACAGGGCTCTGGAAACACCATATATTTT.

V usage is TRBV5-6 and J usage is TRBJ2-1; 9 bases match TRBD1. Per the germline V gene, CDR1 is SGHDT and CDR2 is YYEEEE. Germline trimming cut 5 bases from V and 7 bases from J; bases unmatched to any gene: 13. The CDR3 is made up of 16 amino acids. For the CDR3, the DNA is TGTGCCAGCAGTCGAGGGACAGGGACTGGGTATAATGAGCAGTTCTTC. The encoded protein is CASSRGTGTGYNEQFF.

V usage is TRBV4-3 and J usage is TRBJ2-7; 9 positions match TRBD1. CDR3 size: 17 residues. With V trimmed by 2 bases and J by 2 bases, 10 bases remained unmatched. Germline V gene sequence: CDR1 LGHNA, CDR2 YSLEER. The CDR3 loop is CASSQSFGGQGTYEQYF. Written as DNA, the CDR3 is TGCGCCAGCAGCCAATCTTTCGGGGGACAGGGTACCTACGAGCAGTACTTC.

This clone was seen only a few times. The V call is TRBV19, the J call TRBJ1-5; D remains unclear. This CDR3 contains 14 residues. Looked up from germline, CDR1 is LNHDA and CDR2 is SQIVND (reference sequence). V lost 4 bases and J 2 bases, leaving 9 bases between the germline ends. The DNA for the CDR3 is TGTGCCAGTAGTACGGGTGTGGGCAATCAGCCCCAGCATTTT. It encodes CASSTGVGNQPQHF.

This clone ranks as large. The chain is built from TRBV10-3 and TRBJ1-1; D gene uncertain. From germline, CDR1 is ENHRY and CDR2 SYGVKD. The germline V and J ends were trimmed by 3 bases and 5 bases, with 4 bases remaining between them. This CDR3 spans 11 amino acids. In DNA, the CDR3 is TGTGCCATCAGTGACGGGACTGAAGCTTTCTTT. It encodes CAISDGTEAFF.

This chain connects TRBV27 to TRBJ2-2; perhaps TRBD1 as D (6 bases). The CDR3 has 13 amino acids. Per the germline V gene, CDR1 is MNHEY and CDR2 is SMNVEV (reference sequence). Trimming left V 6 bases short and J 6 bases short, with 11 bases between. The CDR3 sequence is CASRLQGPGELFF. CDR3 coding DNA: TGTGCCAGCAGACTACAGGGTCCCGGGGAGCTGTTTTTT.

This clone was seen a handful of times. J is TRBJ2-7 and V is TRBV11-2; no definite D call. Germline CDR1 is SGHAT and CDR2 is FQNNGV. Trimming removed 2 bases at V and 1 base at J, with 9 bases between. CDR3 length: 14 amino acids. CDR3 sequence reads: CASSLLGRSYEQYF. The CDR3 DNA reads TGTGCCAGCAGCTTATTAGGCAGGTCCTACGAGCAGTACTTC.

This rearrangement joins TRBV29-1 to TRBJ1-1; no clear D. Germline values: CDR1 SQVTM, CDR2 ANQGSEA. V lost 7 bases and J 1 base, leaving 13 bases between the germline ends. The CDR3 runs 13 residues. The DNA of the CDR3 is TGCAGCGCCCTAAGCGGGGAGAACACTGAAGCTTTCTTT. Protein sequence: CSALSGENTEAFF. The full variable domain, with the rest looked up from reference TRBV29-1 and TRBJ1-1, is SAVISQKPSRDICQRGTSLTIQCQVDSQVTMMFWYRQQPGQSLTLIATANQGSEATYESGFVIDKFPISRPNLTFSTLTVSNMSPEDSSIYLCSALSGENTEAFFGQGTRLTVV.

The chain joins TRBV7-9 to TRBJ2-1; 15 bases are a match to TRBD2. V was pared by 5 bases and J by 4 bases, with 12 bases of the junction left unmatched. Germline assignment: CDR1 SEHNR and CDR2 FQNEAQ (reference sequence). The CDR3 is 19 amino acids. CDR3 in DNA: TGTGCCAGCAGCACGACGGGACTAGCGGGGGGCCTCGGTTACAATGAGCAGTTCTTC. This translates into CASSTTGLAGGLGYNEQFF.

This clone was seen just once. This chain joins TRBV13 and TRBJ2-5; no clear D gene. The CDR3 has 14 amino acids. Trimming pared 1 base from V and 5 bases from J, leaving 11 bases between. Germline CDR1 PRHDT, CDR2 FYEKMQ (reference sequence). DNA for the CDR3: TGTGCCAGCAGCTTAGCCCGGGTCGGGGAGACCCAGTACTTC. It encodes CASSLARVGETQYF.

This clone was recorded a few times. The chain employs TRBV6-6 and TRBJ1-1; perhaps TRBD1 as D (5 bases). The CDR3 spans 15 residues. Germline CDR1 and CDR2: MNHNY and SVGAGI (reference sequence). V gave up 2 bases and J gave up 3 bases, with 13 bases separating them. CDR3 coding DNA: TGTGCCAGCAGTTACCCGACGGGAGGGGACACTGAAGCTTTCTTT. It translates to CASSYPTGGDTEAFF.

This clone was recorded once. The chain is built from TRBV9 and TRBJ1-2, with D maybe TRBD1 (6 bases). The ends were cut back, 0 bases at V and 4 bases at J, with 16 bases in the middle. Germline lookup yields CDR1 SGDLS and CDR2 YYNGEE. The CDR3 contains 16 residues. DNA for the CDR3: TGTGCCAGCAGCGTAGACGGTACAGGGTTGGGCTATGGCTACACCTTC. It translates to CASSVDGTGLGYGYTF.

The table lists this clone with a few counts. V is TRBV4-1 and J is TRBJ1-5; 8 bases map to TRBD1. This CDR3 has 16 residues. V was clipped by 3 bases and J by 2 bases; unmatched bases: 6. Per the germline V gene, CDR1 is MGHRA and CDR2 is YSYEKL. CDR3 in DNA: TGCGCCAGCAGCCATAATCCGACAGGGGGCAATCAGCCCCAGCATTTT. It translates to CASSHNPTGGNQPQHF.

There are a few counts of this clone. The chain is built from TRBV7-2 and TRBJ2-7; 8 bases are a match to TRBD2. The CDR3 has 15 residues. Germline CDR1 SGHTA, CDR2 FQGNSA. J was trimmed by 4 bases and V by 3 bases; bases with no gene match: 8. Here the CDR3 DNA reads TGTGCCAGCAGCTTTTATACTAGCGGATTTTACGAGCAGTACTTC. Amino acids: CASSFYTSGFYEQYF.

This chain connects TRBV7-6 to TRBJ2-2; TRBD1 might be the D (5 bases). Germline V gene lookup returns CDR1 SGHVS and CDR2 FNYEAQ. The CDR3 totals 16 residues. V was clipped by 1 base and J by 0 bases, with 9 bases between them. CDR3 loop: CASSLVQGPNTGELFF. The CDR3 coding sequence is TGTGCCAGCAGCTTAGTTCAGGGCCCGAACACCGGGGAGCTGTTTTTT. The full variable domain, with the rest looked up from reference TRBV7-6 and TRBJ2-2, is GAGVSQSPRYKVTKRGQDVALRCDPISGHVSLYWYRQALGQGPEFLTYFNYEAQQDKSGLPNDRFSAERPEGSISTLTIQRTEQRDSAMYRCASSLVQGPNTGELFFGEGSRLTVL.

The chain uses TRBV6-6 and TRBJ1-1, with D tentatively TRBD1 (6 bases). The CDR3 covers 13 residues. CDR1 and CDR2 from the germline V gene are MNHNY and SVGAGI (reference sequence). The V and J ends lost 5 bases and 7 bases respectively, with 14 bases between them. This chain's CDR3 is CASSGHRESEAFF. DNA for the CDR3: TGTGCCAGCAGTGGCCACAGGGAAAGTGAAGCTTTCTTT.

The chain is built from TRBV11-3 and TRBJ2-1; 7 bases map to TRBD2. Germline loops: CDR1 SGHNT, CDR2 YENEEA. Trimming cost V 6 bases and J 6 bases; bases outside gene matches: 11. There are 15 residues in the CDR3. The DNA of the CDR3 is TGTGCCAGCAGAGAGAGGGGAGGGACTACCAATGAGCAGTTCTTC. As protein: CASRERGGTTNEQFF.

With regard to this clone: The sample holds other DNA sequences that translate to the same CDR3. The chain links TRBV9 to TRBJ2-1, with D maybe TRBD1 (5 bases). This CDR3 is 12 amino acids long. CDR1 is SGDLS and CDR2 is YYNGEE in the germline V gene. The V gene lost 5 bases and the J gene lost 10 bases, with 13 bases spanning the gap. CDR3 nucleotide sequence: TGTGCCAGCAGGAAAACAGGAGACGAGCAGTTCTTC. Translated, it gives CASRKTGDEQFF.

V is TRBV19 and J is TRBJ1-3; 7 bases match TRBD1. This CDR3 has 17 amino acids. V shed 4 bases, J shed 0 bases, and the junction held 9 bases outside the gene matches. Per germline, CDR1 LNHDA and CDR2 SQIVND (reference sequence). The CDR3 DNA sequence: TGTGCCAGTAGTAGGGGGGCGGGACAGAACTCTGGAAACACCATATATTTT. It codes for CASSRGAGQNSGNTIYF.

This clone turned up a few times. The rearrangement uses TRBV4-2 and TRBJ2-1, with TRBD2 matching over 9 bases. The length of the CDR3 is 16 residues. Germline V gene data show CDR1 as LGHNA and CDR2 as YNFKEQ. V shed 0 bases, J shed 3 bases, and the junction held 3 bases outside the gene matches. The CDR3 sequence: CASSQENSGGYNEQFF. CDR3 bases: TGTGCCAGCAGCCAAGAGAATAGCGGGGGCTACAATGAGCAGTTCTTC.

CDR3 protein: CASAGFSYEQYF. DNA of the CDR3: TGTGCCAGCGCAGGGTTCTCCTACGAGCAGTACTTC. This sequence joins TRBV6-5 and TRBJ2-7, with TRBD1 as a possible D gene (5 bases). With 8 bases removed from V and 0 bases from J, the gap between germline ends came to 8 bases. The CDR3 has 12 residues. Germline loops: CDR1 MNHEY, CDR2 SVGAGI.

A word on this clone: One end of the junction does not line up with germline, which may come from a read error. The V and J genes are TRBV15 and TRBJ2-1, with a tentative D call TRBD2 (5 bases). The CDR3 runs 13 residues. Per the germline V gene, CDR1 is LNHNV and CDR2 is YYDKDF (reference sequence). The CDR3 sequence is CATSSDPGNGQFF. CDR3 bases: TGTGCCACCAGCAGTGACCCCGGGAATGGGCAGTTCTTC.

This clone came up once. This chain connects TRBV4-3 to TRBJ2-5; TRBD2 agrees at 8 bases. The germline CDR1 and CDR2 sequences are LGHNA and YSLEER. The CDR3 is 16 residues long. Trimming cost V 0 bases and J 5 bases; bases outside gene matches: 8. DNA of the CDR3: TGCGCCAGCAGCCAAGATCGGAGGATAGCGGGGGAGACCCAGTACTTC. Protein product: CASSQDRRIAGETQYF.

The V gene is TRBV27, the J gene TRBJ1-6, with D tentatively TRBD1 (5 bases). V lost 5 bases, J lost 4 bases, and 18 bases lay in between. Germline loops: CDR1 MNHEY, CDR2 SMNVEV (reference sequence). The CDR3 sequence is 17 residues long. The CDR3 DNA reads TGTGCCAGCAGTCCCGGACACCCGAGACGTTATAATTCACCCCTCCACTTT. Amino acid sequence: CASSPGHPRRYNSPLHF.